Detailed here is one T cell receptor beta chain. Its matching antigen is unknown. This CDR3 has 16 amino acids. Germline CDR1 and CDR2: SEHNR and FQNEAQ (reference sequence). V lost 1 base to trimming and J lost 10 bases; unmatched junction nucleotides: 12. The data stem from a study of shared clonotypes between healthy human individuals. General study points: In the sorted subsets, rarefaction showed sequencing was incomplete despite large depth. Naive subsets tended to show greater estimated richness than memory subsets.

Libraries were prepared by immunoSEQ multiplex PCR; TCRdb keeps only in-frame clonotypes and omits some of them. The sample includes some 2 million clones, 85% to 95% of them seen just once. Naive CD8 cells, CD45RO-negative and positively selected for CCR7, excluded terminally differentiated effector memory CD45RA+ cells. The clonotype comes from a man aged 18-30 years in good health. V and J are TRBV7-9 and TRBJ2-1; TRBD2 agrees at 8 bases. Material: naive CD8+ T cells sorted from blood. The CDR3 loop reads CASSLVGLVAEGEQFF. In DNA form, the CDR3 reads TGTGCCAGCAGCTTAGTGGGACTAGTCGCCGAAGGAGAGCAGTTCTTC.